This entry lists 32 T cell receptor beta chains sequenced from one sample in a study of blood T cell repertoires in COVID-19. Assay used: immunoSEQ multiplex PCR; TCRdb lists only in-frame clones, some missing. Of about 56,000 clones in the sample, around four fifths were seen once. Source material: peripheral blood. The receptors were gathered from a woman older than 75 with acute or convalescent COVID-19.

The V gene is TRBV28, the J gene TRBJ2-3; possibly TRBD2 for D (6 bases). Trimming pared 3 bases from V and 6 bases from J, leaving 13 bases between. CDR3 length: 14 amino acids. CDR1 and CDR2 (germline): MDHEN, SYDVKM. The CDR3 here is CASSFLAGTDTQYF. CDR3 sequence (DNA): TGTGCCAGCAGTTTCTTGGCGGGGACTGATACGCAGTATTTT.

The CDR3 loop is CASSLALRGAEADTQYF. CDR3 sequence (DNA): TGTGCCAGCAGCTTAGCGCTTCGGGGGGCCGAAGCAGATACGCAGTATTTT. The chain employs TRBV7-9 and TRBJ2-3; the D gene is possibly TRBD2 (7 bases). Trimming cost V 0 bases and J 4 bases, with 17 bases left between them. The CDR3 sequence is 17 residues long. Germline values: CDR1 SEHNR, CDR2 FQNEAQ (reference sequence).

This sequence joins TRBV5-1 and TRBJ2-5, with TRBD2 identical over 11 bases. Germline CDR1 reads SGHRS; CDR2 reads YFSETQ. This CDR3 has 17 residues. With V trimmed by 0 bases and J by 2 bases, 6 bases remained unmatched. DNA of the CDR3: TGCGCCAGCAGCTTGGGTCAGCTAGCGGGGGGTCAAGAGACCCAGTACTTC. Its protein is CASSLGQLAGGQETQYF.

There are a few counts of this clone. The CDR3 loop is CASSSGQTNYGYTF. CDR3 nucleotide sequence: TGCGCCAGCAGCTCAGGACAGACTAACTATGGCTACACCTTC. This chain connects TRBV5-1 to TRBJ1-2, with D perhaps matching TRBD1 (6 bases). The CDR3 spans 14 residues. The ends were cut back, 3 bases at V and 0 bases at J, with 9 bases in the middle. Germline CDR1 reads SGHRS; CDR2 reads YFSETQ.

The rearrangement links TRBV7-9 to TRBJ2-5; 10 positions agree with TRBD1. This CDR3 spans 17 amino acids. Trimming at V came to 5 bases and at J to 5 bases, leaving 14 bases not matched to a gene. The germline V gene has CDR1 SEHNR and CDR2 FQNEAQ (reference sequence). In nucleotides, the CDR3 is TGTGCCAGCAGCACACCCGGGACAGGGGCTCAGTGGGAGACCCAGTACTTC. Protein: CASSTPGTGAQWETQYF.

J is TRBJ2-2 and V is TRBV24-1; tentatively, D is TRBD1 (8 bases). The V and J ends lost 2 bases and 5 bases respectively, with 17 bases between them. The CDR3 consists of 17 residues. The germline gives CDR1 KGHDR, CDR2 SFDVKD. CDR3 DNA: TGTGCCACCAGTGATTGGAGACAGGGGCGGGGGACCGGGGAGCTGTTTTTT. Encoded protein: CATSDWRQGRGTGELFF.

This chain joins TRBV6-5 and TRBJ2-1; D is ambiguous. Trimming took 5 bases from V and 14 from J, leaving 19 bases between them. The V gene's germline CDR1 is MNHEY and CDR2 SVGAGI. The CDR3 spans 13 residues. The CDR3 bases are TGTGCCAGCAGTCTACCCCGTGGGCAGAAGGAGTTCTTC. This encodes CASSLPRGQKEFF.

The gene calls are TRBV6-1 and TRBJ2-7; no clear D. There are 14 residues in the CDR3. The V gene's germline CDR1 is MNHNS and CDR2 SASEGT. V was trimmed by 2 bases and J by 7 bases, leaving 15 bases between them. The CDR3 bases are TGTGCCAGCAGTGAATCCCGTCTACCGAATGAGCAGTACTTC. Residues: CASSESRLPNEQYF.

The chain links TRBV19 to TRBJ2-1; TRBD2 matches at 10 bases. The germline V gene encodes CDR1 LNHDA and CDR2 SQIVND (reference sequence). This CDR3 spans 16 amino acids. The ends lost 6 bases at V and 3 bases at J; junction bases unmatched: 8. This CDR3 is CASSSGSGGLYNEQFF. The CDR3 bases are TGTGCCAGTAGCTCGGGTAGCGGGGGGCTCTACAATGAGCAGTTCTTC.

The chain joins TRBV12-3 or TRBV12-4 to TRBJ1-2; D possibly corresponds to TRBD1 (5 bases). CDR3 length equals 12 residues. Trimming cost V 3 bases and J 8 bases, with 10 bases left between them. CDR3 in DNA: TGTGCCAGCAGTTTGGGGGGAGGAGGCTACACCTTC. Its translation: CASSLGGGGYTF.

V and J are TRBV6-5 and TRBJ1-2; TRBD1 matches 7 bases. Germline V gene lookup returns CDR1 MNHEY and CDR2 SVGAGI. Losses at the gene ends were 6 bases for V and 3 bases for J; bases not matched to a gene: 10. The CDR3 spans 15 residues. The CDR3 DNA is TGTGCCAGCAGGCCCGCGGGACAGAAATACTATGGCTACACCTTC. It yields the protein CASRPAGQKYYGYTF.

The chain employs TRBV18 and TRBJ1-4; 9 nucleotides align to TRBD1. This CDR3 comprises 14 residues. Unmatched junction bases numbered 2, after V lost 2 bases and J lost 7 bases. Germline V gene lookup returns CDR1 KGHSH and CDR2 LQKENI. Here the CDR3 DNA reads TGTGCCAGCTCACCAGGGACAGGGCGTGAAAAACTGTTTTTT. Its protein is CASSPGTGREKLFF.

In its sample, this clone was seen once. V is TRBV6-5 and J is TRBJ1-2, with 8 bases aligning to TRBD1. CDR1 MNHEY and CDR2 SVGAGI come from the germline V gene. Trimming removed 4 bases from V and 2 bases from J; junction bases left unmatched: 3. CDR3 length equals 14 residues. DNA of the CDR3: TGTGCCAGCAGTTTAGACAGGGGAAACTATGGCTACACCTTC. Translation gives CASSLDRGNYGYTF.

This chain uses TRBV9 with TRBJ2-7; 7 positions match TRBD1. V gave up 3 bases and J gave up 2 bases; unmatched junction bases: 5. The germline gives CDR1 SGDLS, CDR2 YYNGEE. The CDR3 contains 14 residues. In DNA, the CDR3 is TGTGCCAGCAGCGCAGGGGGTTTGACCTACGAGCAGTACTTC. Translating it yields CASSAGGLTYEQYF.

This chain links TRBV19 with TRBJ1-2; D is ambiguous. There are 15 residues in the CDR3. Germline V CDR1 and CDR2: LNHDA, SQIVND (reference sequence). V lost 7 bases and J 0 bases, leaving 15 bases between the germline ends. CDR3 DNA: TGTGCCAGTACCCAGGTTGAGTTACCTAACTATGGCTACACCTTC. Translating gives CASTQVELPNYGYTF.

The sample holds one count of this clone. The V call is TRBV29-1, the J call TRBJ2-2; D not resolved. Trimming took 5 bases from V and 6 from J, leaving 4 bases between them. This CDR3 has 10 amino acids. The germline gives CDR1 SQVTM, CDR2 ANQGSEA. CDR3 nucleotide sequence: TGCAGCGTTCTCGCCGGGGAGCTGTTTTTT. This sequence encodes CSVLAGELFF.

The V and J genes are TRBV15 and TRBJ2-3, with a weak D call TRBD2 (7 bases). V was cut by 1 base and J by 7 bases, with 21 bases left in between. From germline, CDR1 is LNHNV and CDR2 YYDKDF (reference sequence). CDR3 length equals 17 residues. This chain's CDR3 is CATSRGLGGGPDYTQYF. In DNA, the CDR3 is TGTGCCACCAGCAGAGGCTTAGGGGGGGGGCCTGATTATACGCAGTATTTT.

This clone was counted a few times. The rearrangement links TRBV6-6 to TRBJ2-3; tentatively, D is TRBD1 (5 bases). V was pared by 0 bases and J by 4 bases, with 8 bases between. The CDR3 runs 14 residues. The V gene's germline CDR1 is MNHNY and CDR2 SVGAGI (reference sequence). This chain's CDR3 is CASSYSQAADTQYF. DNA of the CDR3: TGTGCCAGCAGTTACTCACAGGCTGCAGATACGCAGTATTTT.

The chain has TRBV27 and TRBJ1-2; tentatively, D is TRBD1 (6 bases). The CDR3 contains 16 residues. From germline, CDR1 is MNHEY and CDR2 SMNVEV (reference sequence). Trimming stripped 2 bases from V and 1 base from J, with 14 bases between. Here the CDR3 reads CASSLSQGLGNYGYTF. CDR3 DNA sequence: TGTGCCAGCAGTTTAAGCCAGGGGCTTGGTAACTATGGCTACACCTTC.

The rearrangement joins TRBV6-5 to TRBJ1-6, with TRBD1 identical over 10 bases. The germline V gene has CDR1 MNHEY and CDR2 SVGAGI. The CDR3 loop spans 15 amino acids. With V trimmed by 2 bases and J by 7 bases, 2 bases remained unmatched. As DNA, the CDR3 is TGTGCCAGCAGTTACCGGACAGGGGGAAATTCACCCCTCCACTTT. It codes for CASSYRTGGNSPLHF.

V gene TRBV11-3 combines with J gene TRBJ1-2; the match to TRBD1 covers 9 bases. CDR1 is SGHNT and CDR2 is YENEEA in the germline V gene. The CDR3 covers 15 residues. V lost 0 bases and J lost 7; bases outside the gene matches: 6. CDR3 residues: CASSLDPRGQGGYTF. The CDR3, as DNA: TGTGCCAGCAGCTTAGATCCTAGGGGACAGGGTGGCTACACCTTC.

The chain is built from TRBV27 and TRBJ2-4; D gene uncertain. The CDR3 consists of 12 residues. V was pared by 6 bases and J by 8 bases, with 11 bases between. Per germline, CDR1 MNHEY and CDR2 SMNVEV (reference sequence). In DNA, the CDR3 is TGTGCCAGCAGCCAGCGCCCCGACATTCAGTACTTC. Translated, it gives CASSQRPDIQYF.

The rearrangement uses TRBV6-5 and TRBJ2-7; 7 nucleotides line up with TRBD2. This CDR3 comprises 16 residues. The J segment lost 2 bases and the V segment lost 2 bases, leaving 9 bases of the junction unmatched. Germline loops: CDR1 MNHEY, CDR2 SVGAGI. DNA for the CDR3: TGTGCCAGCAGTTACGGACCGGGGGGATCAACCTACGAGCAGTACTTC. Translation gives CASSYGPGGSTYEQYF.

The chain carries TRBV30 and TRBJ1-4; weak D call: TRBD1 (6 bases). V lost 3 bases and J 0 bases, leaving 17 bases between the germline ends. Germline V gene data show CDR1 as GTSNPN and CDR2 as SVGIG (reference sequence). The CDR3 runs 17 residues. The CDR3 reads CAWRGLRGGSTNEKLFF. CDR3 DNA: TGTGCCTGGAGAGGACTGCGGGGGGGCTCAACTAATGAAAAACTGTTTTTT. The full variable domain, completed using reference TRBV30 and TRBJ1-4, is SQTIHQWPATLVQPVGSPLSLECTVEGTSNPNLYWYRQAAGRGLQLLFYSVGIGQISSEVPQNLSASRPQDRQFILSSKKLLLSDSGFYLCAWRGLRGGSTNEKLFFGSGTQLSVL.

J is TRBJ2-3 and V is TRBV24-1; D is perhaps TRBD1 (5 bases). CDR3 length equals 16 residues. Germline-derived CDR1 and CDR2 are KGHDR and SFDVKD. Trimming cost V 1 base and J 4 bases, with 14 bases left between them. CDR3 amino acids: CATSDFPGSGSDTQYF. CDR3 DNA: TGTGCCACCAGTGATTTCCCAGGGTCAGGATCAGATACGCAGTATTTT.

This chain uses TRBV14 with TRBJ2-7; 8 bases are a match to TRBD1. CDR1 and CDR2 (germline): SGHDN, FVKESK. V was clipped by 0 bases and J by 4 bases; unmatched bases: 11. This CDR3 has 17 amino acids. The CDR3 DNA reads as TGTGCCAGCAGCCAAGAAAGTGCGGCAGGGGGCAGTTACGAGCAGTACTTC. This gives the protein CASSQESAAGGSYEQYF.

V and J are TRBV19 and TRBJ1-6; TRBD1 agrees at 10 bases. From germline, CDR1 is LNHDA and CDR2 SQIVND (reference sequence). The CDR3 spans 14 residues. J gave up 8 bases and V 8 bases, and 6 bases lay outside the gene matches. CDR3 in amino acids: CASEDRGMHSPLHF. The CDR3 bases are TGTGCCAGTGAGGACAGGGGGATGCATTCACCCCTCCACTTT. Using reference TRBV19 and TRBJ1-6 for the parts outside the CDR3, the full variable domain is DGGITQSPKYLFRKEGQNVTLSCEQNLNHDAMYWYRQDPGQGLRLIYYSQIVNDFQKGDIAEGYSVSREKKESFPLTVTSAQKNPTAFYLCASEDRGMHSPLHFGNGTRLTVT.

Details on this clone: At one end, the junction sequence differs from germline, possibly due to a read error. The chain uses TRBV3-1 (or the pseudogene TRBV3-2) and TRBJ1-5, with D tentatively TRBD1 (5 bases). This CDR3 region has 14 residues. The germline V gene encodes CDR1 LGHDT and CDR2 YNNKEL (reference sequence). The DNA for the CDR3 is TGTGCCAGCAGCCGTTTGTCAGGGAATCTGCCCCAGCATTTT. It encodes CASSRLSGNLPQHF.

Written as DNA, the CDR3 is TGTGCCAGCAGGACCACCGACCGAGGACAGGGCAGCTACACCTTC. Encoded protein: CASRTTDRGQGSYTF. The rearrangement links TRBV6-5 to TRBJ1-2, with 8 bases lining up with TRBD1. V shed 6 bases and J 9 bases; nucleotides not matched to a gene: 15. The germline V gene encodes CDR1 MNHEY and CDR2 SVGAGI. CDR3 length equals 15 residues.

This clone occurred a few times. V is TRBV5-1 and J is TRBJ2-3, with 7 bases matching TRBD1. Trimming at V came to 0 bases and at J to 5 bases, leaving 0 bases not matched to a gene. Per germline, CDR1 SGHRS and CDR2 YFSETQ. The CDR3 covers 13 residues. CDR3: CASSLAGGDTQYF. The CDR3 region has the DNA TGCGCCAGCAGCTTGGCAGGGGGAGATACGCAGTATTTT.

The chain joins TRBV3-1 (or the pseudogene TRBV3-2) to TRBJ2-1, with 15 bases fitting TRBD2. Trimming cost V 4 bases and J 0 bases; bases outside gene matches: 4. This CDR3 spans 18 amino acids. The germline gives CDR1 LGHDT, CDR2 YNNKEL (reference sequence). This CDR3 reads CASSPGLAGGSSYNEQFF. The CDR3 DNA reads as TGTGCCAGCAGCCCGGGACTAGCGGGGGGTAGCTCCTACAATGAGCAGTTCTTC.

The rearrangement uses TRBV14 and TRBJ1-6; a weak D match, TRBD1 (6 bases). The CDR3 is 15 amino acids. Between the trimmed V and J ends, which lost 5 bases and 7 bases, there was a span of 15 bases. Germline CDR1 SGHDN, CDR2 FVKESK. CDR3 coding DNA: TGTGCCAGCAGCGCACAGGGCATGAAAAATTCACCCCTCCACTTT. Translating it yields CASSAQGMKNSPLHF.